This TCR beta chain stems from a study of cytomegalovirus exposure and HLA in healthy donors. General study points: The Asian-associated ancestry cluster reportedly had fewer N-insertions than the approximately 670-donor mean in a later analysis.

This CDR3 has 14 residues. V gave up 5 bases and J gave up 7 bases; unmatched junction bases: 4. CDR1 is SGHVS, CDR2 FQNEAQ, per germline. The study ran its PCR with 60 Vbeta and 13 Jbeta primers. Sequencing used immunoSEQ multiplex PCR; TCRdb keeps in-frame clones, though not all of them. The sample consists of approximately 85,000 clones, roughly 58% of them appearing once. About this clone: Its antigen remains unidentified.

Sequenced material: PBMCs. The genes are TRBV7-8 and TRBJ1-6; 8 bases match TRBD1. The receptor was derived from a woman in her 30s in good health and CMV-seropositive. This CDR3 is CASSLDRVNSPLHF. The CDR3 coding sequence is TGTGCCAGCAGCCTGGACAGGGTAAATTCACCCCTCCACTTT.